The entry below describes one TCR beta chain. Its antigen is unidentified. This entry belongs to a study of T cell responses to AZD1222 COVID-19 vaccine. At the level of the study: Second-dose intervals of approximately 4 or approximately 12 weeks were pooled.

Measured with immunoSEQ multiplex PCR; TCRdb has only the in-frame clones, and not every one. The sample comprises approximately 110,000 clones, about 90% of which are singletons, and 9.8% rests with the top ten. General study results and limits: Baseline antibody screening turned up just six seropositive AZD1222 recipients. Rises in breadth and depth of Spike-specific TCRs came after two AZD1222 doses.

The CDR3 is made up of 14 amino acids. CDR1 is SGHRS, CDR2 YFSETQ, per germline. The V end lost 7 bases, the J end lost 0 bases, and 12 bases lay between the germline ends. This chain connects TRBV5-1 to TRBJ2-3; D may correspond to TRBD1 or TRBD2 (6 bases each). The sample was peripheral blood, taken on day 0 of AZD1222 vaccination. This receptor was taken from an adult in good health. This chain's CDR3 is CASVRGGSTDTQYF. The CDR3 coding sequence is TGCGCCAGCGTTAGAGGGGGGAGCACAGATACGCAGTATTTT.